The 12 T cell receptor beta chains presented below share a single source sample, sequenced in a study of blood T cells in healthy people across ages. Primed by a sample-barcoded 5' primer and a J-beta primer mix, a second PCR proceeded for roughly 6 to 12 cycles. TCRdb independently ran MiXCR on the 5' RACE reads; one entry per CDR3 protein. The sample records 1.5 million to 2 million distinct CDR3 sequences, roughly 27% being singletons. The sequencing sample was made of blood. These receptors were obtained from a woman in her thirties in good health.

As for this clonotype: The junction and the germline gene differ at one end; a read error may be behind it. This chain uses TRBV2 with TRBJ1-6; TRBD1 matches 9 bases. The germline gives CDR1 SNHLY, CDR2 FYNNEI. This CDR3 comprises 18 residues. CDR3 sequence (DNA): TGTGCCAGCACTACAGGGGGCTTTTTCCCGGGATCAAATTCACTCCTCCACTTT. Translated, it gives CASTTGGFFPGSNSLLHF.

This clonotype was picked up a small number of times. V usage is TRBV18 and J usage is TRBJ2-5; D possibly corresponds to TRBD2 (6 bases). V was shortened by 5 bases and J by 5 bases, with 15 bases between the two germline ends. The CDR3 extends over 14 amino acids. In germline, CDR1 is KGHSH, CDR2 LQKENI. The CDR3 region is CASSYGGMGETQYF. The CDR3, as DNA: TGTGCCAGCTCATACGGGGGAATGGGGGAGACCCAGTACTTC.

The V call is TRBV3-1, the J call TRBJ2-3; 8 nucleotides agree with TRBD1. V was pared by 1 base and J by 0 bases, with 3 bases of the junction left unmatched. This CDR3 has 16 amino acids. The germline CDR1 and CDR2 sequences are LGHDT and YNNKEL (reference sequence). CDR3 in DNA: TGTGCCAGCAGCCAAGGGACAGGGTCCAGCACAGATACGCAGTATTTT. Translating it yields CASSQGTGSSTDTQYF.

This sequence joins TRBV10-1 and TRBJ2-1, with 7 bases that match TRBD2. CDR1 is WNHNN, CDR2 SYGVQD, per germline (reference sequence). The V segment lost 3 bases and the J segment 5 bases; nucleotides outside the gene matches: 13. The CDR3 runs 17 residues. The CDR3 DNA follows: TGCGCCAGCAGTGAAGGTGGGGGGGTCCCTAAGGACAATGAGCAGTTCTTC. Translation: CASSEGGGVPKDNEQFF.

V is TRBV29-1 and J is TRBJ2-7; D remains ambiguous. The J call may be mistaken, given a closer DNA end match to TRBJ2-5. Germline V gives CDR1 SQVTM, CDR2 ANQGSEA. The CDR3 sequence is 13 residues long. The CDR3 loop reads CSVKTPTGETQYF. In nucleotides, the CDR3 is TGCAGCGTCAAGACTCCTACCGGGGAGACCCAGTACTTC.

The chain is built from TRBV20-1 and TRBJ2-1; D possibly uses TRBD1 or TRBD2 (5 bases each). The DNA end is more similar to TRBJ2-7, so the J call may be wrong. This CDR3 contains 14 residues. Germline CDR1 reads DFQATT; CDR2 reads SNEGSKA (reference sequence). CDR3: CSPRTGPSPSEQYF. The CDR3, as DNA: TGCAGTCCTCGCACGGGACCCAGCCCCAGTGAGCAGTACTTC.

CDR3 sequence: CASSLPTSGIETQYF. CDR3 DNA: TGTGCCAGCAGCTTGCCGACTAGCGGGATAGAGACCCAGTACTTC. The chain carries TRBV11-2 and TRBJ2-5, with TRBD2 matching over 11 bases. The germline V gene has CDR1 SGHAT and CDR2 FQNNGV. With V trimmed by 3 bases and J by 4 bases, 4 bases remained unmatched. This CDR3 region has 15 residues.

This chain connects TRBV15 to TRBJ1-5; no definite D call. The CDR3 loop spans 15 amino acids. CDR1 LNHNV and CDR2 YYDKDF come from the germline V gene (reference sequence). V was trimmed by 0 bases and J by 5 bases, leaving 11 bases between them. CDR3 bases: TGTGCCACCAGCAGAGATCTGGCAGATCATCAGCCCCAGCATTTT. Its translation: CATSRDLADHQPQHF.

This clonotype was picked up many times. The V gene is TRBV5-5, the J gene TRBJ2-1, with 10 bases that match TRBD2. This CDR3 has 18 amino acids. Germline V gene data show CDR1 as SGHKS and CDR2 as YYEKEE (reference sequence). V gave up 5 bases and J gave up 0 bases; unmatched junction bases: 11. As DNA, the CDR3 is TGTGCCAGCAGTCCCCTAGCGGGAGCGTTGAGCTCCTACAATGAGCAGTTCTTC. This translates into CASSPLAGALSSYNEQFF. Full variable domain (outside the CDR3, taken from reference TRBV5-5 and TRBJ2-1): DAGVTQSPTHLIKTRGQQVTLRCSPISGHKSVSWYQQVLGQGPQFIFQYYEKEERGRGNFPDRFSARQFPNYSSELNVNALLLGDSALYLCASSPLAGALSSYNEQFFGPGTRLTVL.

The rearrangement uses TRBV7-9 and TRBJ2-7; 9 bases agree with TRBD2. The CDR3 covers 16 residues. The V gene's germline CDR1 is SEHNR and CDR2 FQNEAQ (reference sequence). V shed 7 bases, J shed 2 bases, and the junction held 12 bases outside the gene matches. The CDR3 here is CASNLSTSGYTYEQYF. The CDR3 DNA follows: TGTGCCAGCAACCTATCGACTAGCGGATACACCTACGAGCAGTACTTC.

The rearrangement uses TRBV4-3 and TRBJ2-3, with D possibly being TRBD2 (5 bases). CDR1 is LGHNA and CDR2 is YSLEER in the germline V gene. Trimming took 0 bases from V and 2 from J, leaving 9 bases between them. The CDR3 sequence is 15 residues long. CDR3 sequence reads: CASSQEPGITDTQYF. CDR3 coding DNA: TGCGCCAGCAGCCAAGAACCGGGAATCACAGATACGCAGTATTTT.

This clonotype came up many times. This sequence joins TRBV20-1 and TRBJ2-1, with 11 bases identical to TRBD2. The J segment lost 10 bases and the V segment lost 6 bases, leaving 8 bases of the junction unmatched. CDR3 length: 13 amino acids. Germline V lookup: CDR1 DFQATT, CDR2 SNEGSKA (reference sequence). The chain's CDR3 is CSASSGRREEQFF. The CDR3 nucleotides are TGCAGTGCCTCTAGCGGGAGGCGTGAGGAGCAGTTCTTC.